The T cell receptor (beta chain) described here comes from a study of CD8 T cells in Susac syndrome. V was clipped by 3 bases and J by 9 bases, with 6 bases between them. This CDR3 is 11 amino acids long. CDR1 MNHEY and CDR2 SVGAGI come from the germline V gene. A few counts support this clonotype. An amount of RNA that ranged from roughly 0.5 to 1 ug was reverse transcribed with random hexamers. Using its own MiXCR run on the immunoSEQ multiplex PCR reads, TCRdb lists one record per CDR3 protein. The sample carries about 430,000 distinct CDR3 sequences, roughly 85% recorded once. Sequenced sample: CD8+ T cells from PBMCs. This sequence was found in a human donor with multiple sclerosis. V is TRBV6-5 and J is TRBJ2-1; D gene uncertain. The CDR3 region has the DNA TGTGCCAGCAGTTATGGTCCTGAGCAGTTCTTC. Translated: CASSYGPEQFF.